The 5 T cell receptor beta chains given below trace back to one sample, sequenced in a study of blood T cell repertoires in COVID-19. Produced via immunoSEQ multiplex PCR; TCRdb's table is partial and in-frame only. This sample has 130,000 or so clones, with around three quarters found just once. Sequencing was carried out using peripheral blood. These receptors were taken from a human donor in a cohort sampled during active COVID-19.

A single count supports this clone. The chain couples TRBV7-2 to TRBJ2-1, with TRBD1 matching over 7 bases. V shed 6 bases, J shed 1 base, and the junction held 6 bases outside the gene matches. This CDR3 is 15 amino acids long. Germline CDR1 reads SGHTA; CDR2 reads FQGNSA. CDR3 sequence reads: CASRQDRPSYNEQFF. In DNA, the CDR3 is TGTGCCAGCAGGCAGGACAGGCCATCCTACAATGAGCAGTTCTTC.

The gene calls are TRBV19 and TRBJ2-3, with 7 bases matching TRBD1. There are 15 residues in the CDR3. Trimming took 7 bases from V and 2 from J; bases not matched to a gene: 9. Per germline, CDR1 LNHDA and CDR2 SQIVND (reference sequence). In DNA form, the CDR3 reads TGTGCCAGTACCCTCCAAGGGGGCGACACAGATACGCAGTATTTT. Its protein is CASTLQGGDTDTQYF.

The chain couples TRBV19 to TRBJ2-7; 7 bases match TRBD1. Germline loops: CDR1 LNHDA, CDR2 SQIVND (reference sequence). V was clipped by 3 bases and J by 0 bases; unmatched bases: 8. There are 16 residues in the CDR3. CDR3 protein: CASSIGATGSSYEQYF. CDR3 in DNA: TGTGCCAGTAGTATTGGGGCGACAGGGAGCTCCTACGAGCAGTACTTC.

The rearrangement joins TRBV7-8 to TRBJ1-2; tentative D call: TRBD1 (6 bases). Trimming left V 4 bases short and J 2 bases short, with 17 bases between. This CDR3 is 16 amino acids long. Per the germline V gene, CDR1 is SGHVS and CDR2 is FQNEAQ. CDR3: CASSSLGAGNNYGYTF. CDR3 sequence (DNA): TGTGCCAGCAGCTCCCTGGGGGCAGGGAACAACTATGGCTACACCTTC.

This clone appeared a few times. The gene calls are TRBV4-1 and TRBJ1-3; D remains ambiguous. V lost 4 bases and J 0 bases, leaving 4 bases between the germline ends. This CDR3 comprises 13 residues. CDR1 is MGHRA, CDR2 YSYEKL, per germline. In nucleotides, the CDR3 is TGCGCCAGCAGCCGTAACTCTGGAAACACCATATATTTT. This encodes CASSRNSGNTIYF.